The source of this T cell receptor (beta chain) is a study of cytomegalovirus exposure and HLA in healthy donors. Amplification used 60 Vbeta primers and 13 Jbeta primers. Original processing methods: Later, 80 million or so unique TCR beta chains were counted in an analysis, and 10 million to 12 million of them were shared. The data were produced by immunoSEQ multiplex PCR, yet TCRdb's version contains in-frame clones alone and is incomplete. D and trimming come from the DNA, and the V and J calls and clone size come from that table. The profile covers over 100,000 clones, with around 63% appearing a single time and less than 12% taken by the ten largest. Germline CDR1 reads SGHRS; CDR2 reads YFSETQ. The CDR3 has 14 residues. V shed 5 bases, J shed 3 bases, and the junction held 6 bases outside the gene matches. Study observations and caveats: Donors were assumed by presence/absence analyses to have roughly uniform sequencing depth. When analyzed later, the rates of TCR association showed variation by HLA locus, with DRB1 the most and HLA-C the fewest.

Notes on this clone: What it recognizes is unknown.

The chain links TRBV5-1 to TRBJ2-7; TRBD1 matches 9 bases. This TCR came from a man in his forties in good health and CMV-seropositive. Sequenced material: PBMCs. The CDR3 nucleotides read TGCGCCAGCAGTCCGGACAGGGGCGACTACGAGCAGTACTTC. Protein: CASSPDRGDYEQYF.